The present TCR beta chain was sequenced within a study of shared clonotypes between healthy human individuals (TCRdb year 2020). Looking at the study overall: A couple of women and three men aged 18 to 49 years were included in the cohort. For each donor, CD4 naive and CD4 memory were each given three plates, CD8 naive was given two plates, and CD8 memory was given one plate. The study deeply sequenced blood TCR repertoires of 5 or 6 healthy adults to estimate repertoire size and the extent of clonotype sharing between individuals. To increase sequencing depth and limit assay-specific biases, TCR repertoire library preparation and sequencing were carried out by different laboratories using diverse techniques. Each donor's leukapheresis produced roughly between roughly 0.85 and 10 billion PBMCs. What the authors observed across the whole study: Sharing across several donors was observed for about 4.8% of naive CD4, over 3% of naive CD8, about 2.3% of memory CD4, and around 0.4% of memory CD8 clonotypes. Pairwise subsampling led to the expectation that sequencing depth would affect the degree of clonotype sharing among donors. Sampling was restricted to blood, and TCR repertoires in tissues likely differ from the TCR repertoires found in blood. The genetic and exposure-history diversity represented was limited by the small number of donors. Rarefaction of sorted-subset datasets indicated incomplete sequencing despite the large sequencing depth. Estimated clonotype richness was generally larger for naive than for memory subsets. Clonotypes shared by all four sorted-subset donors showed higher generation probabilities than non-shared clonotypes.

Concerning this clone: No cognate antigen has been identified for it. Per-base quality was not reported, and no clone a single base away is much larger than it.

Relative to germline, V is missing 4 bases and J is missing 8 bases, with 20 bases of the junction outside any gene match. The CDR3 numbers 17 residues from cysteine through phenylalanine. Kept here is only the CDR3 DNA, which spans 51 bases and is read in frame from base 1. Using the deep immunoSEQ assay, multiplex PCR amplified TCR CDR3 regions from genomic DNA. Extracted genomic DNA from each cell subset was spread evenly across all wells of several immunoSEQ 96-well plates, with each plate serving as a replicate. For sorted subsets, 200 to 250 ng genomic DNA, equal to 30,000 to 35,000 T cell genomes, was loaded into each replicate PCR. Purified libraries were quantified with a Qubit 3.0 fluorometer, sized on a Bioanalyzer 2100, and re-quantified with the KAPA Library Quantification kit. Each immunoSEQ 96-well plate was sequenced on its own single-read 150-cycle Illumina NextSeq 550 flow cell. As for the original processing: Because only junctional sequences without quality scores were contained in the immunoSEQ output, filtering matching that applied to full-length reads could not be performed. Sequences were annotated with PyIR, a Python wrapper for IgBLAST v1.9, and V/J genes and CDR3 were assigned using IMGT germline references. Reads were removed for weak V/J assignments (E-value above 1e-6), missing CDR3, stop codons, out-of-frame junctions, or ambiguous translated residues. A V3J clonotype was defined by an identical inferred V gene, J gene, and CDR3 amino acid sequence. To compute the percentage overlap between repertoires, the number of shared unique clonotypes was divided by the size of the smaller repertoire. Three approaches were used to assess repertoire richness: RTK rarefaction, the Chao1 estimator, and Recon v2.1 estimates of unobserved clonotypes. OLGA was used to compute generation probabilities for all TCRbeta clonotypes that the gDNA method yielded from a few donors. Drawn from immuneACCESS, this table holds only the in-frame rearrangements with V and J called that TCRdb kept. Clones are partly lost; checked studies trace under half to an unresolved V gene and leave the rest unexplained. V and J calls and clone size are given by that table; D and trimming were obtained from the DNA. The sample has over 850,000 clones on record, 78% of them singletons. Clones ranked in the top ten supply approximately 0.5% of the sample.

The donors were healthy, HIV-negative adults who had no recently reported acute infections or vaccinations. Every donor was a Caucasian adult living in Nashville, Tennessee, USA. Magnetic negative selection was used to enrich CD4+ T cells, after which naive cells were positively selected on CD45RA and the negative fraction became the memory subset. After blood collection by leukapheresis, PBMCs were isolated using Ficoll-Histopaque density gradient centrifugation and then cryopreserved in the vapor phase of liquid nitrogen. Purity and quantity of every magnetically sorted T cell population were checked by analytical flow cytometry. Genomic DNA was isolated from each sorted fraction and quantified by UV absorbance on a Nanodrop 2000c.

The chain is assembled from TRBV5-7 and TRBJ1-2, with 7 middle bases fitting TRBD1. TRBV5-7 is an ORF, with its function uncertain. This sequence was found in a man aged 18 to 30 in good health. Some clones in this sample may be carry-over from other donors' samples. The sequenced sample was memory CD4+ T cells from PBMCs. Taken with the paper, the label for cell subset or site translates to: CD45RA-negative fraction. The sequence in DNA is TGTGCCAGCAGCCCGGGCCGGGACAGTCGGTTTACGGCCGGCTACACCTTC. It specifies CASSPGRDSRFTAGYTF.